This entry concerns a single TCR beta chain. Per the germline V gene, CDR1 is DFQATT and CDR2 is SNEGSKA (reference sequence). V was clipped by 3 bases and J by 7 bases, with 12 bases between them. The CDR3 consists of 13 residues. TCRdb's copy holds only in-frame clones and misses some; the assay was immunoSEQ multiplex PCR. The data show 150,000 to 200,000 clones, 75% to 85% seen once. These data originate in a study of blood T cell repertoires in COVID-19. Across the study: From T cells, B-cell-depleted T cells, or PBMCs came the material, which was cDNA or gDNA.

The sample was peripheral blood. The V gene is TRBV20-1, the J gene TRBJ1-4; D gene uncertain. This receptor was identified in a human donor in a cohort sampled during active COVID-19. This CDR3 reads CSASERMSEKLFF. CDR3 DNA sequence: TGCAGTGCTAGTGAGAGGATGAGTGAAAAACTGTTTTTT.